Following are 11 T cell receptor beta chains from one sample sequenced in a study of T cell responses to AZD1222 COVID-19 vaccine. Only in-frame clones appear in the TCRdb table, and some are missing; sequencing was by immunoSEQ multiplex PCR. The data contain around 100,000 clones, more than 90% of them singletons. This material consisted of peripheral blood, taken on day 0 of AZD1222 vaccination. The source of these receptors is an adult in good health.

The gene calls are TRBV6-5 and TRBJ1-2; no definite D call. CDR1 is MNHEY, CDR2 SVGAGI, per germline. The CDR3 totals 13 residues. V lost 0 bases and J lost 2, with 4 bases in between. The CDR3 sequence is CASSYSMNYGYTF. CDR3 DNA: TGTGCCAGCAGTTACTCGATGAACTATGGCTACACCTTC.

The chain employs TRBV28 and TRBJ2-7; maybe TRBD2 (6 bases). Between the trimmed V and J ends, which lost 7 bases and 0 bases, there was a span of 10 bases. Germline V gene sequence: CDR1 MDHEN, CDR2 SYDVKM. The CDR3 is made up of 13 amino acids. CDR3 DNA: TGTGCCAGCATTGGCGGGAACTCCTACGAGCAGTACTTC. It encodes CASIGGNSYEQYF.

V gene TRBV11-2 combines with J gene TRBJ2-7; D ambiguous. Trimming pared 2 bases from V and 3 bases from J, leaving 11 bases between. Germline CDR1 SGHAT, CDR2 FQNNGV. CDR3 length: 14 amino acids. The CDR3 region is CASSLSPLSYEQYF. Written as DNA, the CDR3 is TGTGCCAGCAGCTTAAGCCCCTTGAGCTACGAGCAGTACTTC.

The chain carries TRBV6-5 and TRBJ1-5; no firm D call. Trimming removed 11 bases from V and 7 bases from J, with 12 bases in between. This CDR3 contains 11 residues. Germline assignment: CDR1 MNHEY and CDR2 SVGAGI. DNA of the CDR3: TGTGCCTCCGGCCCGGGGCAGCCCCAGCATTTT. Encoded protein: CASGPGQPQHF.

This clone was counted once. CDR3 amino acids: CASSLGARVSSYEQYF. The CDR3 nucleotides are TGTGCCAGCAGCTTGGGGGCGAGGGTGAGCTCCTACGAGCAGTACTTC. The rearrangement links TRBV5-6 to TRBJ2-7; D perhaps matches TRBD2 (5 bases). The CDR3 has 16 residues. V was clipped by 0 bases and J by 0 bases, with 13 bases between them. Germline loops: CDR1 SGHDT, CDR2 YYEEEE.

V is TRBV3-1 (or the pseudogene TRBV3-2) and J is TRBJ1-1, with a tentative D call TRBD1 (5 bases). The CDR3 contains 16 residues. V dropped 4 bases and J dropped 1 base, with 16 bases sitting between them. In germline, CDR1 is LGHDT, CDR2 YNNKEL (reference sequence). Here the CDR3 DNA reads TGTGCCAGCAGCCCCCCCCGGGATACAGGGAACACTGAAGCTTTCTTT. It specifies CASSPPRDTGNTEAFF.

The chain joins TRBV28 to TRBJ2-3, with 11 bases that match TRBD2. This CDR3 spans 15 amino acids. The germline gives CDR1 MDHEN, CDR2 SYDVKM. The trim removed 3 bases at V and 2 bases at J, leaving 1 base unmatched. The CDR3 region is CASSLTSGTTDTQYF. The CDR3 DNA follows: TGTGCCAGCAGTTTGACTAGCGGGACCACAGATACGCAGTATTTT. Combining the CDR3 with reference TRBV28 and TRBJ2-3 gives the whole variable domain DVKVTQSSRYLVKRTGEKVFLECVQDMDHENMFWYRQDPGLGLRLIYFSYDVKMKEKGDIPEGYSVSREKKERFSLILESASTNQTSMYLCASSLTSGTTDTQYFGPGTRLTVL.

The chain has TRBV16 and TRBJ1-5; 7 bases agree with TRBD1. The germline V gene encodes CDR1 KGHSY and CDR2 FQNENV. This CDR3 region has 14 residues. V shed 3 bases and J 11 bases; nucleotides not matched to a gene: 10. CDR3 DNA sequence: TGTGCCAGCAGCCATGGGACAGCCTTTGAGGCCCAGCATTTT. Translation gives CASSHGTAFEAQHF.

The chain is built from TRBV5-1 and TRBJ2-3, with 8 nucleotides matching TRBD2. CDR3 length equals 15 residues. With 1 base clipped from V and 3 bases from J, the junction kept 4 bases outside the gene matches. From germline, CDR1 is SGHRS and CDR2 YFSETQ. The CDR3 spells CASSLNGRGTDTQYF. The CDR3 region has the DNA TGCGCCAGCAGCTTGAACGGGAGGGGAACAGATACGCAGTATTTT. The whole variable domain, filled in from reference TRBV5-1 and TRBJ2-3, reads KAGVTQTPRYLIKTRGQQVTLSCSPISGHRSVSWYQQTPGQGLQFLFEYFSETQRNKGNFPGRFSGRQFSNSRSEMNVSTLELGDSALYLCASSLNGRGTDTQYFGPGTRLTVL.

This sequence joins TRBV20-1 and TRBJ1-5, with D tentatively TRBD1 (6 bases). The CDR3 contains 13 residues. In germline, CDR1 is DFQATT, CDR2 SNEGSKA (reference sequence). The V and J ends lost 3 bases and 7 bases respectively, with 13 bases between them. CDR3 nucleotide sequence: TGCAGTGCTAGTTCGGGGGGCGCGCAGCCCCAGCATTTT. Its translation: CSASSGGAQPQHF.

V usage is TRBV5-1 and J usage is TRBJ1-4; no clear D gene. This CDR3 is 13 amino acids long. Trimming removed 6 bases from V and 4 bases from J, with 10 bases in between. The germline gives CDR1 SGHRS, CDR2 YFSETQ. The CDR3 DNA follows: TGCGCCAGCACCCCGGGCGGTAATGAAAAACTGTTTTTT. Translated: CASTPGGNEKLFF.